These 11 T cell receptor beta chains came from one sample sequenced in a study of CD8 T cells in Susac syndrome. RNA amounts of about 0.45 to 1 ug underwent reverse transcription with random hexamers. TCRdb processed the immunoSEQ multiplex PCR reads anew with MiXCR; each CDR3 protein has one entry. Of 150,000 to 200,000 distinct CDR3 sequences listed, approximately 94% are singletons. The sequencing input was CD4+ T cells from PBMCs. These receptors came from a human donor with multiple sclerosis.

The chain is built from TRBV20-1 and TRBJ2-5, with D unclear. The CDR3 is 14 amino acids. Germline V gives CDR1 DFQATT, CDR2 SNEGSKA (reference sequence). V was cut by 2 bases and J by 2 bases, with 12 bases left in between. As DNA, the CDR3 is TGCAGTGCTAGAACAACGAGAGAACAAGAGACCCAGTACTTC. Translating it yields CSARTTREQETQYF.

The chain carries TRBV5-1 and TRBJ1-1; no definite D call. Germline CDR1 reads SGHRS; CDR2 reads YFSETQ. Trimming left V 7 bases short and J 1 base short, with 11 bases between. This CDR3 comprises 13 residues. In nucleotides, the CDR3 is TGCGCCAGCTGGAGGCAGCCGAACACTGAAGCTTTCTTT. Encoded protein: CASWRQPNTEAFF.

This clonotype has more than one count but fewer than ten. This chain uses TRBV7-6 with TRBJ1-1; tentatively, D is TRBD1 (6 bases). Deletions cut 5 bases from V and 0 bases from J, with 10 bases between. CDR1 is SGHVS, CDR2 FNYEAQ, per germline. This CDR3 contains 14 residues. For the CDR3, the DNA is TGTGCCAGCAGCCTACAGGGTCTGAACACTGAAGCTTTCTTT. Amino acid sequence: CASSLQGLNTEAFF.

V usage is TRBV14 and J usage is TRBJ1-4; D perhaps matches TRBD1 (5 bases). The germline CDR1 and CDR2 sequences are SGHDN and FVKESK. The CDR3 extends over 15 amino acids. Trimming took off 1 base at V and 7 bases at J, with 13 bases between the two ends. The CDR3 bases are TGTGCCAGCAGCCAAGTGTCGGGGGGTAGTGAAAAACTGTTTTTT. Its translation: CASSQVSGGSEKLFF.

This clonotype was seen a single time. The chain employs TRBV5-1 and TRBJ2-3; D gene ambiguous. V lost 6 bases and J lost 6, with 20 bases in between. The CDR3 contains 15 residues. Germline CDR1 and CDR2: SGHRS and YFSETQ. The DNA of the CDR3 is TGCGCCAGCACCGCCGTCTTAGTGGGCTCCGATACGCAGTATTTT. Its translation: CASTAVLVGSDTQYF.

V and J are TRBV6-2 or TRBV6-3 and TRBJ2-7; either TRBD1 or TRBD2 may fit D (9 bases each). The V gene lost 5 bases and the J gene lost 0 bases, with 26 bases spanning the gap. The CDR3 loop spans 19 amino acids. Germline V gene sequence: CDR1 MNHEY, CDR2 SVGEGT. This CDR3 reads CASSTWTGASGTTSYEQYF. The CDR3 nucleotides are TGTGCCAGCAGTACGTGGACAGGGGCTAGCGGGACCACCTCCTACGAGCAGTACTTC.

This CDR3 is CASSFWGFQEKLFF. In DNA form, the CDR3 reads TGTGCCAGCAGTTTTTGGGGGTTTCAAGAAAAACTGTTTTTT. This chain connects TRBV27 to TRBJ1-4, with D tentatively TRBD1 (5 bases). The CDR3 is 14 amino acids. The germline V gene encodes CDR1 MNHEY and CDR2 SMNVEV (reference sequence). V was pared by 3 bases and J by 8 bases, with 13 bases between.

The chain combines TRBV20-1 with TRBJ2-1; unclear D gene. In germline, CDR1 is DFQATT, CDR2 SNEGSKA (reference sequence). Trimming took off 5 bases at V and 8 bases at J, with 19 bases between the two ends. The CDR3 has 14 amino acids. This CDR3 is CSAPPRPFADEQFF. CDR3 nucleotides: TGCAGTGCTCCACCACGTCCCTTCGCCGATGAGCAGTTCTTC.

The V and J genes are TRBV3-1 and TRBJ2-5; D possibly corresponds to TRBD1 (5 bases). CDR3 size: 15 residues. Germline values: CDR1 LGHDT, CDR2 YNNKEL (reference sequence). Trimming shortened V by 3 bases and J by 2 bases, and 13 bases separated the two germline ends. CDR3 in amino acids: CASSHQTGLQETQYF. CDR3 nucleotide sequence: TGTGCCAGCAGCCACCAAACAGGTTTACAAGAGACCCAGTACTTC.

This rearrangement joins TRBV5-4 to TRBJ1-2, with D tentatively TRBD1 (5 bases). V lost 2 bases and J lost 1, with 9 bases in between. Germline V gene data show CDR1 as SGHNT and CDR2 as YYREEE (reference sequence). The CDR3 covers 14 residues. The CDR3 region is CASSLRGGNYGYTF. The DNA of the CDR3 is TGTGCCAGCAGCTTACGTGGGGGTAACTATGGCTACACCTTC. The full variable domain, completed using reference TRBV5-4 and TRBJ1-2, is ETGVTQSPTHLIKTRGQQVTLRCSSQSGHNTVSWYQQALGQGPQFIFQYYREEENGRGNFPPRFSGLQFPNYSSELNVNALELDDSALYLCASSLRGGNYGYTFGSGTRLTVV.

The genes are TRBV19 and TRBJ2-4; D uncertain. Per the germline V gene, CDR1 is LNHDA and CDR2 is SQIVND (reference sequence). The CDR3 has 15 amino acids. Trimming pared 5 bases from V and 1 base from J, leaving 12 bases between. The CDR3 reads CASSSSRAAKNIQYF. The CDR3 nucleotides read TGTGCCAGTAGTTCCTCTCGGGCCGCCAAAAACATTCAGTACTTC.